Presented here are 8 T cell receptor beta chains from one specimen sequenced in a study of CD8 T cells in Susac syndrome. A quantity of roughly 0.5 to 1 ug RNA underwent reverse transcription using random hexamers. TCRdb reanalysed the immunoSEQ multiplex PCR reads using MiXCR and keeps one entry per CDR3 protein. This table holds approximately 100,000 distinct CDR3 sequences, roughly 96% found once. The source material was CD4+ T cells from PBMCs. Receptor source: a human donor in good health.

The chain has TRBV7-2 and TRBJ2-5; TRBD1 matches 7 bases. The CDR3 runs to 12 residues. The germline gives CDR1 SGHTA, CDR2 FQGNSA. With 5 bases clipped from V and 5 bases from J, the junction kept 2 bases outside the gene matches. The CDR3 nucleotides are TGTGCCAGCAGCACAGGGGACGAGACCCAGTACTTC. This sequence encodes CASSTGDETQYF.

The chain couples TRBV3-1 to TRBJ1-2; D might be TRBD1 (6 bases). Germline CDR1 LGHDT, CDR2 YNNKEL (reference sequence). This CDR3 has 14 residues. Deletions cut 0 bases from V and 8 bases from J, with 13 bases between. This CDR3 reads CASSQDLGGAGYTF. The CDR3 bases are TGTGCCAGCAGCCAAGATCTGGGGGGCGCCGGCTACACCTTC.

This chain links TRBV7-2 with TRBJ2-1, with TRBD2 as a possible D gene (5 bases). Germline values: CDR1 SGHTA, CDR2 FQGNSA. V lost 5 bases to trimming and J lost 3 bases, with 11 bases between them. This CDR3 is built from 14 residues. In DNA form, the CDR3 reads TGTGCCAGCAGCCCGCGGGCAGGCTACAATGAGCAGTTCTTC. Its translation: CASSPRAGYNEQFF.

The chain combines TRBV30 with TRBJ1-1, with unresolved D. V was cut by 2 bases and J by 0 bases, with 10 bases left in between. The CDR3 length is 14 residues. Germline V CDR1 and CDR2: GTSNPN, SVGIG (reference sequence). Written as DNA, the CDR3 is TGTGCCTGGAGTTATGGATCGATGAACACTGAAGCTTTCTTT. Amino acids: CAWSYGSMNTEAFF.

This chain uses TRBV3-1 with TRBJ1-5, with D perhaps matching TRBD1 (6 bases). This CDR3 contains 15 residues. Trimming took off 1 base at V and 3 bases at J, with 10 bases between the two ends. Germline loops: CDR1 LGHDT, CDR2 YNNKEL (reference sequence). CDR3: CASSQGTATNQPQHF. The CDR3, as DNA: TGTGCCAGCAGCCAAGGGACAGCCACCAATCAGCCCCAGCATTTT.

V and J are TRBV2 and TRBJ2-3; possibly TRBD1 for D (5 bases). Germline assignment: CDR1 SNHLY and CDR2 FYNNEI. The ends were cut back, 3 bases at V and 4 bases at J, with 14 bases in the middle. The CDR3 spans 15 residues. The CDR3: CASSDLAGKADTQYF. The CDR3 DNA follows: TGTGCCAGCAGTGATCTTGCAGGGAAGGCAGATACGCAGTATTTT.

As DNA, the CDR3 is TGTGCCAGCAGTTACAGTAGCGCTAGCGGGGATTTCTACGAGCAGTACTTC. Translating gives CASSYSSASGDFYEQYF. The chain carries TRBV6-5 and TRBJ2-7; 9 bases are shared with TRBD2. V was clipped by 2 bases and J by 3 bases; unmatched bases: 11. Looked up from germline, CDR1 is MNHEY and CDR2 is SVGAGI. The CDR3 extends over 17 amino acids.

To note about this clonotype: The junction departs from germline at one end; a sequencing error may be responsible. This chain links TRBV7-7 with TRBJ2-2; no firm D call. In germline, CDR1 is SSHAT, CDR2 FNYEAQ (reference sequence). The CDR3 has 13 residues. The CDR3 DNA reads TGTGCTAGCAGCTACCGTTGGACCGGGGAGCTGTTTTTT. Its translation is CASSYRWTGELFF.